This TCR beta chain was found in a study of control samples from healthy donors and cancer patients. This CDR3 contains 14 residues. V gave up 4 bases and J gave up 5 bases, with 14 bases separating them. CDR1 is MDHEN, CDR2 SYDVKM, per germline. Libraries were prepared by immunoSEQ multiplex PCR; TCRdb keeps only in-frame clonotypes and omits some of them. The sample shows about 50,000 clones, 95% to 97% of them seen only once. Specimen: blood. This chain joins TRBV28 and TRBJ1-2; D is uncertain. The receptor was isolated from a woman in her twenties or thirties in good health. The CDR3 nucleotides are TGTGCCAGCAGTTCCCTCCCAAGCCCTTATGGCTACACCTTC. Protein: CASSSLPSPYGYTF.